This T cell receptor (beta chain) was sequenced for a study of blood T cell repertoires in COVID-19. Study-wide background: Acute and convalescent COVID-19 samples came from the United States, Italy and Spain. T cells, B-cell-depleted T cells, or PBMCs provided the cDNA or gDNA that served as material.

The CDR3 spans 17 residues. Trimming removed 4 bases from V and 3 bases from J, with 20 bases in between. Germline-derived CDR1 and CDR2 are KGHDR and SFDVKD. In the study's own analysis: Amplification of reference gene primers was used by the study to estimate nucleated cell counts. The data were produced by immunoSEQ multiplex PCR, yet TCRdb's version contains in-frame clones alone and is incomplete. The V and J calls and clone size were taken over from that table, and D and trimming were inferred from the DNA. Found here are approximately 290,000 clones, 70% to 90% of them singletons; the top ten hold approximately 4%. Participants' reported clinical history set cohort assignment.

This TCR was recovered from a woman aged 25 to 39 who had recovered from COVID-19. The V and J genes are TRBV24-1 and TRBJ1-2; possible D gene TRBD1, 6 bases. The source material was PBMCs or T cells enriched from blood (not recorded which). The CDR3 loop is CATSEPSRGGEDYGYTF. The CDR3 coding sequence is TGTGCCACCAGTGAGCCGAGCCGTGGGGGCGAAGACTATGGCTACACCTTC.